This TCR beta chain was sequenced during a study of identical twins. Study results and limitations: Excess low generation probability was seen in twin-shared out-of-frame alpha sequences.

Comments on this clonotype: Its antigen is not identified.

Everyone who donated was a healthy Caucasian. With template switching, a universal primer site was added, and the cDNA carried unique molecular identifiers. TCRdb re-called the 5' RACE reads through MiXCR, storing one row per CDR3 protein. The repertoire has about 290,000 distinct CDR3 sequences, roughly 10% of them found once; the top ten carry around 7.1%. Germline values: CDR1 SQVTM, CDR2 ANQGSEA. V gave up 6 bases and J gave up 2 bases, with 19 bases separating them. The CDR3 covers 15 residues. The sample was also linked to a second study, of yellow fever vaccine responses in identical twins. That study adds: The authors reported partly convergent, partly personalized vaccine responses in identical twins.

The sequenced material came from CD8+ T cells sorted from blood. This TCR was sampled from a woman aged 18-29 years in good health. The chain carries TRBV29-1 and TRBJ1-2, with D perhaps matching TRBD1 (6 bases). The CDR3 bases are TGCAGCGTCGTGGACAGTTGGTCCCTAAACTATGGCTACACCTTC. It yields the protein CSVVDSWSLNYGYTF. The full variable domain, its missing parts supplied by reference TRBV29-1 and TRBJ1-2, is SAVISQKPSRDICQRGTSLTIQCQVDSQVTMMFWYRQQPGQSLTLIATANQGSEATYESGFVIDKFPISRPNLTFSTLTVSNMSPEDSSIYLCSVVDSWSLNYGYTFGSGTRLTVV.